A single sample gave rise to the 28 T cell receptor beta chains below, sequenced in a study of OX40 agonist ivuxolimab in advanced cancers. Repertoires were generated with immunoSEQ multiplex PCR, while TCRdb's copy carries only in-frame clones and drops some. This sample has 23,000 or so clones; roughly nine tenths occur once, and the top ten carry 31%. Here the sequenced sample was CD4+ or CD8+ T cells sorted from blood, taken in a trial of the OX40 agonist ivuxolimab. The receptors come from an adult with an advanced solid tumor such as melanoma, head and neck, liver or kidney cancer.

The V gene is TRBV5-5, the J gene TRBJ2-5; perhaps TRBD1 as D (6 bases). V shed 3 bases and J shed 5 bases, with 11 bases lying between them. The CDR3 totals 13 residues. Per germline, CDR1 SGHKS and CDR2 YYEKEE (reference sequence). CDR3 in amino acids: CASSSGTLETQYF. The CDR3 coding sequence is TGTGCCAGCAGCTCCGGGACATTGGAGACCCAGTACTTC.

The rearrangement uses TRBV6-5 and TRBJ2-2; D unresolved. V was shortened by 5 bases and J by 0 bases, with 7 bases between the two germline ends. The length of the CDR3 is 14 residues. Germline V CDR1 and CDR2: MNHEY, SVGAGI. The CDR3 DNA reads as TGTGCCAGCAGTGGCCAAGCGAACACCGGGGAGCTGTTTTTT. Translation gives CASSGQANTGELFF.

V is TRBV6-5 and J is TRBJ1-2, with TRBD1 matching over 9 bases. This CDR3 has 12 amino acids. The V and J ends lost 6 bases and 8 bases, in that order; junction bases with no gene match: 4. The germline gives CDR1 MNHEY, CDR2 SVGAGI. CDR3 bases: TGTGCCAGCAGCAGGACAGGGGAAGGCTACACCTTC. Residues: CASSRTGEGYTF.

The V gene is TRBV7-9, the J gene TRBJ1-1, with D unresolved. Germline V CDR1 and CDR2: SEHNR, FQNEAQ (reference sequence). Trimming pared 8 bases from V and 0 bases from J, leaving 10 bases between. This CDR3 has 13 amino acids. CDR3 loop: CASGARMNTEAFF. The CDR3 nucleotides read TGTGCCAGCGGCGCGAGGATGAACACTGAAGCTTTCTTT. The whole variable domain, filled in from reference TRBV7-9 and TRBJ1-1, reads DTGVSQNPRHKITKRGQNVTFRCDPISEHNRLYWYRQTLGQGPEFLTYFQNEAQLEKSRLLSDRFSAERPKGSFSTLEIQRTEQGDSAMYLCASGARMNTEAFFGQGTRLTVV.

The chain has TRBV5-8 and TRBJ2-1, with a possible D match to TRBD1 (6 bases). The V gene lost 1 base and the J gene lost 9 bases, with 11 bases spanning the gap. Germline CDR1 reads SGHTS; CDR2 reads YDEGEE. The CDR3 is made up of 13 amino acids. DNA for the CDR3: TGTGCCAGCAGCTTGCTGGGGGCAGGTGAGCAGTTCTTC. This gives the protein CASSLLGAGEQFF.

The rearrangement links TRBV7-2 to TRBJ2-1; D is ambiguous. Between the trimmed V and J ends, which lost 1 base and 2 bases, there was a span of 9 bases. CDR1 is SGHTA and CDR2 is FQGNSA in the germline V gene. This CDR3 is 15 amino acids long. The CDR3 coding sequence is TGTGCCAGCAGCTTAGTCCCACAACCCTACAATGAGCAGTTCTTC. It codes for CASSLVPQPYNEQFF.

The chain employs TRBV9 and TRBJ2-2; D may correspond to TRBD1 or TRBD2 (6 bases each). V shed 0 bases and J shed 5 bases, with 11 bases lying between them. The CDR3 has 15 amino acids. CDR1 is SGDLS, CDR2 YYNGEE, per germline. CDR3 DNA: TGTGCCAGCAGCGTAGCAGGGGCGGGAACCGGGGAGCTGTTTTTT. It encodes CASSVAGAGTGELFF.

Regarding this clone: A junction end diverges from the germline sequence, so it may reflect a read error. J is TRBJ2-1 and V is TRBV5-4, with no clear D. The length of the CDR3 is 15 residues. From germline, CDR1 is SGHNT and CDR2 YYREEE (reference sequence). The CDR3 region has the DNA TGTGCCAGCAGGTTGGGGTGGAGCTCCTACAATGAGCAGTTCTTC. Residues: CASRLGWSSYNEQFF.

The rearrangement links TRBV7-9 to TRBJ2-7; 10 nucleotides match TRBD2. V lost 7 bases, J lost 6 bases, and 15 bases stayed unmatched. The CDR3 consists of 16 residues. Germline lookup yields CDR1 SEHNR and CDR2 FQNEAQ (reference sequence). CDR3 DNA sequence: TGTGCCAGCACCCCCCGGACTAGCGGAGTTCGAGGCGAGCAGTACTTC. As protein: CASTPRTSGVRGEQYF.

The chain has TRBV6-5 and TRBJ1-2; 7 nucleotides match TRBD1. The CDR3 covers 13 residues. Germline loops: CDR1 MNHEY, CDR2 SVGAGI. Trimming removed 6 bases from V and 4 bases from J; junction bases left unmatched: 5. This CDR3 is CASSQDRVYGYTF. The CDR3 DNA is TGTGCCAGCAGCCAAGACAGGGTCTATGGCTACACCTTC.

This clone was found a few times. The chain links TRBV5-1 to TRBJ1-1; D is possibly TRBD1 (6 bases). Trimming took off 2 bases at V and 10 bases at J, with 24 bases between the two ends. The CDR3 contains 16 residues. The germline gives CDR1 SGHRS, CDR2 YFSETQ. The CDR3 sequence: CASSFGGPVQGYVAFF. The CDR3 DNA is TGCGCCAGCAGCTTCGGGGGCCCCGTCCAAGGGTATGTAGCTTTCTTT. Together with reference TRBV5-1 and TRBJ1-1, the CDR3 gives the full variable domain: KAGVTQTPRYLIKTRGQQVTLSCSPISGHRSVSWYQQTPGQGLQFLFEYFSETQRNKGNFPGRFSGRQFSNSRSEMNVSTLELGDSALYLCASSFGGPVQGYVAFFGQGTRLTVV.

The V call is TRBV2, the J call TRBJ2-7; the D gene could be TRBD1 or TRBD2 (5 bases each). This CDR3 has 15 residues. V lost 6 bases to trimming and J lost 2 bases, with 17 bases between them. Looked up from germline, CDR1 is SNHLY and CDR2 is FYNNEI. The CDR3 loop is CASRMRGYRTYEQYF. The CDR3 DNA follows: TGTGCCAGCAGAATGAGGGGCTACAGAACCTACGAGCAGTACTTC.

This clone was counted a single time. V is TRBV7-2 and J is TRBJ1-5; a weak D match, TRBD1 (6 bases). Trimming shortened V by 4 bases and J by 0 bases, and 10 bases separated the two germline ends. The CDR3 extends over 15 amino acids. Germline-derived CDR1 and CDR2 are SGHTA and FQGNSA. The CDR3 sequence is CASSWTVNSNQPQHF. CDR3 coding DNA: TGTGCCAGCAGCTGGACAGTAAATAGCAATCAGCCCCAGCATTTT.

The J gene is TRBJ2-2, the V gene TRBV5-1; no clear D. Trimming shortened V by 6 bases and J by 3 bases, and 6 bases separated the two germline ends. Germline V gives CDR1 SGHRS, CDR2 YFSETQ. The CDR3 spans 12 residues. This CDR3 reads CASTRDTGELFF. CDR3 sequence (DNA): TGCGCCAGCACCCGAGACACCGGGGAGCTGTTTTTT.

The chain links TRBV25-1 to TRBJ1-4; unclear D gene. The CDR3 has 13 residues. Germline assignment: CDR1 MGHDK and CDR2 SYGVNS. Deletions cut 8 bases from V and 4 bases from J, with 11 bases between. The CDR3 loop is CASSRVLNEKLFF. The CDR3 DNA follows: TGTGCCAGCTCTCGGGTCCTTAATGAAAAACTGTTTTTT.

The J gene is TRBJ2-5, the V gene TRBV5-1, with D possibly TRBD1 on 5 matching bases. CDR3 length equals 15 residues. Germline values: CDR1 SGHRS, CDR2 YFSETQ. V was pared by 1 base and J by 1 base, with 11 bases between. CDR3 residues: CASSLNQGFQETQYF. The DNA for the CDR3 is TGCGCCAGCAGCTTGAATCAGGGTTTCCAAGAGACCCAGTACTTC.

The chain has TRBV5-1 and TRBJ2-5; 7 nucleotides match TRBD1. With V trimmed by 4 bases and J by 3 bases, 12 bases remained unmatched. This CDR3 is 16 amino acids long. Per germline, CDR1 SGHRS and CDR2 YFSETQ. The CDR3 DNA follows: TGCGCCAGCAGCGCCCATTCCTCTACAGGGGAAGAGACCCAGTACTTC. This sequence encodes CASSAHSSTGEETQYF.

The chain carries TRBV19 and TRBJ1-1; D is unresolved. The CDR3 extends over 12 amino acids. In germline, CDR1 is LNHDA, CDR2 SQIVND (reference sequence). V gave up 1 base and J gave up 10 bases, with 10 bases separating them. The CDR3, as DNA: TGTGCCAGTAGTATAGGTTCAGAGAGAGCTTTCTTT. Translating it yields CASSIGSERAFF.

The chain links TRBV5-1 to TRBJ1-5, with D unclear. Germline V gene data show CDR1 as SGHRS and CDR2 as YFSETQ. The germline V and J ends were trimmed by 0 bases and 1 base, with 5 bases remaining between them. This CDR3 spans 14 amino acids. The CDR3 loop reads CASSLGESNQPQHF. For the CDR3, the DNA is TGCGCCAGCAGCTTGGGGGAAAGCAATCAGCCCCAGCATTTT.

This rearrangement joins TRBV7-9 to TRBJ2-2; D not resolved. The CDR3 has 13 amino acids. Germline loops: CDR1 SEHNR, CDR2 FQNEAQ (reference sequence). V lost 5 bases and J 6 bases, leaving 10 bases between the germline ends. CDR3 amino acids: CASSLPVAGELFF. For the CDR3, the DNA is TGTGCCAGCAGCCTTCCAGTAGCCGGGGAGCTGTTTTTT.

This chain connects TRBV6-1 to TRBJ1-2, with a tentative D call TRBD1 (5 bases). Looked up from germline, CDR1 is MNHNS and CDR2 is SASEGT. The CDR3 covers 15 residues. V was shortened by 5 bases and J by 3 bases, with 16 bases between the two germline ends. DNA of the CDR3: TGTGCCAGCAGTCCGAGGAGGGACGTGGACTATGGCTACACCTTC. Translation gives CASSPRRDVDYGYTF.

The rearrangement uses TRBV5-1 and TRBJ2-7; 7 bases map to TRBD1. The V and J ends lost 1 base and 1 base, in that order; junction bases with no gene match: 11. Germline CDR1 SGHRS, CDR2 YFSETQ. The length of the CDR3 is 17 residues. The CDR3 loop reads CASSLSVQRDSSYEQYF. The CDR3 DNA reads TGCGCCAGCAGCTTGTCGGTTCAAAGGGACAGTTCCTACGAGCAGTACTTC.

CDR3 sequence: CAISPGQEVSGYTF. The CDR3, as DNA: TGTGCCATCAGCCCGGGACAGGAGGTATCGGGCTACACCTTC. This chain links TRBV10-3 with TRBJ1-2; TRBD1 matches at 8 bases. This CDR3 comprises 14 residues. Germline V gene data show CDR1 as ENHRY and CDR2 as SYGVKD. Trimming removed 6 bases from V and 8 bases from J; junction bases left unmatched: 11.

The rearrangement links TRBV6-1 to TRBJ2-1; 9 bases line up with TRBD2. The junction had 5 bases not matched to a gene; V was cut back by 1 base and J by 7 bases. The CDR3 consists of 15 residues. The germline V gene has CDR1 MNHNS and CDR2 SASEGT. In nucleotides, the CDR3 is TGTGCCAGCAGTGAAGGCGGGAGGGCCGGGAATGAGCAGTTCTTC. Protein sequence: CASSEGGRAGNEQFF.

This chain joins TRBV5-1 and TRBJ2-3; D is possibly TRBD2 (6 bases). CDR1 SGHRS and CDR2 YFSETQ come from the germline V gene. V lost 4 bases and J lost 2, with 17 bases in between. There are 16 residues in the CDR3. DNA of the CDR3: TGCGCCAGCAGCCTGGGACTTCTCAGACACACAGATACGCAGTATTTT. Its protein is CASSLGLLRHTDTQYF.

This chain uses TRBV6-1 with TRBJ1-3; perhaps TRBD1 as D (5 bases). The V and J ends lost 0 bases and 6 bases respectively, with 9 bases between them. The CDR3 sequence is 14 residues long. Looked up from germline, CDR1 is MNHNS and CDR2 is SASEGT. CDR3: CASSEALTVNTIYF. Here the CDR3 DNA reads TGTGCCAGCAGTGAAGCGTTGACAGTAAACACCATATATTTT.

The genes are TRBV14 and TRBJ2-7; 7 bases are a match to TRBD2. CDR1 and CDR2 from the germline V gene are SGHDN and FVKESK. The CDR3 length is 15 residues. Trimming cost V 1 base and J 3 bases; bases outside gene matches: 6. In DNA, the CDR3 is TGTGCCAGCAGCCAAGTGGCGGGAGTCAACTACGAGCAGTACTTC. Its protein product is CASSQVAGVNYEQYF.

The chain uses TRBV27 and TRBJ2-7, with 7 bases lining up with TRBD1. The CDR3 is made up of 14 amino acids. In germline, CDR1 is MNHEY, CDR2 SMNVEV (reference sequence). Trimming at V came to 5 bases and at J to 2 bases, leaving 6 bases not matched to a gene. CDR3 region: CASSRQGDAYEQYF. The DNA of the CDR3 is TGTGCCAGCAGTAGACAGGGAGATGCCTACGAGCAGTACTTC.